Following are 13 T cell receptor beta chains from one sample sequenced in a study of T-cell memory formation after mild COVID-19 (dated by TCRdb to the early 2020s). Library preparation employed 5' RACE. Sequencing relied on an Illumina NovaSeq 6000. TCRdb reprocessed the public reads (quality trimming at Q25 with fastp, clone calling with MiXCR) and kept in-frame beta chains. Every CDR3 protein is listed once, alongside the most common genes and DNA of its rows. The sample includes about 410,000 distinct CDR3 sequences, with about 20% observed a single time. Around a fifth of the sample lies in the top ten. The sample was PBMCs or a T cell subset sorted from them (not recorded which). The receptor source for this set is a man between 18 and 29 years old who had mild COVID-19 (a few samples of this study predate the infection). The sample titles of this study are shuffled in the database, so cell type and time point are left out; the donor was told from shared clones.

This clonotype came up a few times. The rearrangement links TRBV7-3 to TRBJ1-1; TRBD1 might be the D (5 bases). V lost 4 bases to trimming and J lost 1 base, with 10 bases between them. CDR1 SGHTA and CDR2 FQGTGA come from the germline V gene. This CDR3 is built from 14 residues. CDR3 nucleotide sequence: TGTGCCAGCAGCTCAGGGACGCAGAACACTGAAGCTTTCTTT. It codes for CASSSGTQNTEAFF. Drawing the rest from reference TRBV7-3 and TRBJ1-1, the complete variable domain is GAGVSQTPSNKVTEKGKYVELRCDPISGHTALYWYRQSLGQGPEFLIYFQGTGAADDSGLPNDRFFAVRPEGSVSTLKIQRTERGDSAVYLCASSSGTQNTEAFFGQGTRLTVV.

This clonotype was seen a handful of times. The chain uses TRBV10-2 and TRBJ1-1; TRBD1 aligns across 9 bases. The CDR3 is 13 residues long. V was pared by 6 bases and J by 4 bases, with 3 bases of the junction left unmatched. CDR1 is WSHSY, CDR2 SAAADI, per germline. The CDR3, as DNA: TGCGCCAGCAGCGACAGGGGGGGCACTGAAGCTTTCTTT. Translation gives CASSDRGGTEAFF.

Comment on this clonotype: Given a much more abundant clone one base away, this may be a read error. This sequence joins TRBV7-3 and TRBJ2-2; D uncertain. Germline V gives CDR1 SGHTA, CDR2 FQGTGA. CDR3 length equals 13 residues. DNA of the CDR3: TGTGCCGGCAGCCTAAGATGGGCCGGGGAGCTGTTTTTT. Protein: CAGSLRWAGELFF.

The chain has TRBV29-1 and TRBJ1-1, with D perhaps matching TRBD1 (5 bases). V was trimmed by 3 bases and J by 3 bases, leaving 8 bases between them. The germline CDR1 and CDR2 sequences are SQVTM and ANQGSEA. The CDR3 contains 12 residues. Here the CDR3 reads CSVDRAYTEAFF. The CDR3 DNA reads TGCAGCGTTGACAGGGCCTACACTGAAGCTTTCTTT.

This clonotype has a handful of counts. The chain joins TRBV12-3 or TRBV12-4 to TRBJ2-7; D unresolved. Trimming took off 0 bases at V and 4 bases at J, with 7 bases between the two ends. The CDR3 is made up of 13 amino acids. CDR3 sequence: CASSLAALYEQYF. CDR3 coding DNA: TGTGCCAGCAGTTTAGCGGCCTTATACGAGCAGTACTTC.

The sample holds many counts of this clonotype. The junction departs from germline at one end; a sequencing error may be responsible. The genes are TRBV7-2 and TRBJ1-1; D gene uncertain. The CDR3 loop spans 13 amino acids. CDR1 and CDR2 from the germline V gene are SGHTA and FQGNSA. Here the CDR3 DNA reads TGCGCCAGCAGCTTGCAACGGAACACTGAAGCTTTCTTT. This encodes CASSLQRNTEAFF.

This clonotype was seen a few times. This chain uses TRBV3-1 with TRBJ2-1; 10 bases fit TRBD2. Germline CDR1 reads LGHDT; CDR2 reads YNNKEL (reference sequence). CDR3 length: 15 amino acids. The V and J ends lost 4 bases and 4 bases, in that order; junction bases with no gene match: 4. The CDR3 loop reads CASSPVAGGYNEQFF. DNA for the CDR3: TGTGCCAGCAGCCCTGTAGCGGGGGGATACAATGAGCAGTTCTTC.

The chain joins TRBV4-1 to TRBJ2-1; 8 bases match TRBD2. Germline CDR1 and CDR2: MGHRA and YSYEKL. V was clipped by 4 bases and J by 4 bases; unmatched bases: 9. The CDR3 is 16 residues long. CDR3 sequence: CASSPRGAGEYNEQFF. The CDR3 nucleotides read TGCGCCAGCAGCCCGCGCGGAGCGGGGGAGTACAATGAGCAGTTCTTC.

The chain uses TRBV4-2 and TRBJ1-1; D gene uncertain. V was shortened by 1 base and J by 3 bases, with 9 bases between the two germline ends. In germline, CDR1 is LGHNA, CDR2 YNFKEQ. CDR3 length: 14 residues. In nucleotides, the CDR3 is TGTGCCAGCAGCCAAGCCGGAGGTGACACTGAAGCTTTCTTT. Protein product: CASSQAGGDTEAFF.

This sequence joins TRBV12-3 or TRBV12-4 and TRBJ2-5; no clear D gene. The germline V and J ends were trimmed by 3 bases and 5 bases, with 13 bases remaining between them. The CDR3 consists of 14 residues. The CDR3, as DNA: TGTGCCAGCAGTTTTGGGGTTTTAGAGGAGACCCAGTACTTC. Translation gives CASSFGVLEETQYF.

The CDR3 sequence: CATSRVASSYEQYF. The CDR3 DNA reads TGTGCCACCAGCAGAGTGGCGAGCTCCTACGAGCAGTACTTC. J is TRBJ2-7 and V is TRBV15; D is unresolved. Per the germline V gene, CDR1 is LNHNV and CDR2 is YYDKDF (reference sequence). Deletions cut 1 base from V and 0 bases from J, with 7 bases between. The CDR3 is made up of 14 amino acids.

This clonotype was detected ten times or more. The gene calls are TRBV11-2 and TRBJ2-3; 8 nucleotides line up with TRBD1. Trimming took 5 bases from V and 2 from J; bases not matched to a gene: 9. Germline CDR1 is SGHAT and CDR2 is FQNNGV. The CDR3 runs 16 residues. CDR3 residues: CASSPWTTGDTDTQYF. In DNA form, the CDR3 reads TGTGCCAGCAGCCCATGGACGACAGGGGACACAGATACGCAGTATTTT.

The rearrangement links TRBV6-5 to TRBJ1-4; tentatively, D is TRBD1 (6 bases). CDR1 is MNHEY and CDR2 is SVGAGI in the germline V gene. V was pared by 6 bases and J by 3 bases, with 17 bases between. CDR3 length: 16 residues. The DNA of the CDR3 is TGTGCCAGCAGCAGGACAGCAGATACGGCTAATGAAAAACTGTTTTTT. Its protein product is CASSRTADTANEKLFF.